What follows describes a single TCR beta chain. A multiplex PCR was run with 60 Vbeta primers and 13 Jbeta primers. TCRdb's copy holds only in-frame clones and misses some; the assay was immunoSEQ multiplex PCR. The table lists roughly 180,000 clones, about four fifths of them singletons. The data are from a study of cytomegalovirus exposure and HLA in healthy donors. V gave up 11 bases and J gave up 0 bases, with 20 bases separating them. CDR3 length: 15 residues. The chain is built from TRBV23-1 and TRBJ2-7; no clear D. Being an ORF, TRBV23-1 has a function that is uncertain. The receptor comes from a man aged 25 to 40 in good health and CMV-seropositive. Sample: PBMCs. The CDR3 sequence is CAANSARSSSYEQYF. The CDR3 DNA reads TGCGCCGCCAACTCAGCGCGGTCCTCCTCCTACGAGCAGTACTTC.